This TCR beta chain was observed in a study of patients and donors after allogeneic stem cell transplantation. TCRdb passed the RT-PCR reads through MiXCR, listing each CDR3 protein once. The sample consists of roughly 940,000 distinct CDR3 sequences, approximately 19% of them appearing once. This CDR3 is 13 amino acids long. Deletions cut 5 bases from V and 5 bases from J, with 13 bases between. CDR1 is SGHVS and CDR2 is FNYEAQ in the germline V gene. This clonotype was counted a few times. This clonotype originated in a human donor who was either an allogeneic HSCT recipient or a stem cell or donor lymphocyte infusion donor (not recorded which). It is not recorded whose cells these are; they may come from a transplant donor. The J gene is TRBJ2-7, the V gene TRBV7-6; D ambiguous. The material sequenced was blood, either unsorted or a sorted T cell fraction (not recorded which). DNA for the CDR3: TGTGCCAGCAGCCCTACGAGCGTCCACGAGCAGTACTTC. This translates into CASSPTSVHEQYF.